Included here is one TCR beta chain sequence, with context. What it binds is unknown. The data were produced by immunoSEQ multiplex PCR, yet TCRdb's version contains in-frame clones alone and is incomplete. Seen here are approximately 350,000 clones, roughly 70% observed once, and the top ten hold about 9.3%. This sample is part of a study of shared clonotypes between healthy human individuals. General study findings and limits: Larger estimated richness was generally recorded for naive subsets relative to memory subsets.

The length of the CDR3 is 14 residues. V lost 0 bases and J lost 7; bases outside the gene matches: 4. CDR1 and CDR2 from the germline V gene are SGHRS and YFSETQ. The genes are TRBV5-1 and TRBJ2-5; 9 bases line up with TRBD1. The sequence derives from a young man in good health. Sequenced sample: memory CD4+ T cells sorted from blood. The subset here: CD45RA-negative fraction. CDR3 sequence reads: CASSLGDRDVTQYF. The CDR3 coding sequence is TGCGCCAGCAGCTTGGGGGACAGGGATGTGACCCAGTACTTC.